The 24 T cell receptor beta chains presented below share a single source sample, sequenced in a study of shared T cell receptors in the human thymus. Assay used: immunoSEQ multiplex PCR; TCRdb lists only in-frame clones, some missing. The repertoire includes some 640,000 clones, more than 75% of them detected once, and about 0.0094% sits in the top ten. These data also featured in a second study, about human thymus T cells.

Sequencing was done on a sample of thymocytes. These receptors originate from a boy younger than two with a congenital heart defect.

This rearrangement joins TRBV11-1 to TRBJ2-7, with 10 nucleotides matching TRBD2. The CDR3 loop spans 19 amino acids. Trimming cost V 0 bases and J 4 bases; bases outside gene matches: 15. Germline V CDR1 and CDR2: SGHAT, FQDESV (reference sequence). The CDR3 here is CASSLAGLAGAAEGYEQYF. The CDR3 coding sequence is TGTGCCAGCAGCTTAGCGGGGCTAGCGGGGGCCGCCGAGGGATACGAGCAGTACTTC.

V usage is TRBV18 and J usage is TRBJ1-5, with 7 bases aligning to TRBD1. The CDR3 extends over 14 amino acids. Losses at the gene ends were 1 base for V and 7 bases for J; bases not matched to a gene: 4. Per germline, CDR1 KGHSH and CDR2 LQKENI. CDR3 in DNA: TGTGCCAGCTCACCACTCCAGGGGGTGCAGCCCCAGCATTTT. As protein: CASSPLQGVQPQHF.

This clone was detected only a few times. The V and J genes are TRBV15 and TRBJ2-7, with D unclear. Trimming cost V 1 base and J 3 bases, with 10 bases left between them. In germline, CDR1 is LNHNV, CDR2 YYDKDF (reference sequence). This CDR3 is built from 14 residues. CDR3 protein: CATSRARQDYEQYF. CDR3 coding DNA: TGTGCCACCAGCAGAGCGCGCCAGGACTACGAGCAGTACTTC.

The DNA of the CDR3 is TGCGCCAGCAGCTTCCGGGAGTATGGAAAACTGTTTTTT. Translated: CASSFREYGKLFF. V and J are TRBV5-1 and TRBJ1-4, with D uncertain. V was trimmed by 2 bases and J by 10 bases, leaving 12 bases between them. Per germline, CDR1 SGHRS and CDR2 YFSETQ. The CDR3 runs 13 residues.

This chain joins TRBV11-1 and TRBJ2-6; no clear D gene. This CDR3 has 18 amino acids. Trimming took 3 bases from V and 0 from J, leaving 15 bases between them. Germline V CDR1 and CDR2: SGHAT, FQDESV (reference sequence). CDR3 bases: TGTGCCAGCAGCTTGCAAAAAATACCCAGCTCTGGGGCCAACGTCCTGACTTTC. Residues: CASSLQKIPSSGANVLTF.

CDR3: CASSARGHLGSTNNEQFF. DNA for the CDR3: TGTGCCAGCAGCGCCAGGGGGCACCTGGGGTCTACTAACAATGAGCAGTTCTTC. This chain connects TRBV9 to TRBJ2-1, with 8 bases that match TRBD1. CDR1 is SGDLS, CDR2 YYNGEE, per germline. V dropped 3 bases and J dropped 5; count of bases not matched to a gene: 16. CDR3 size: 18 residues.

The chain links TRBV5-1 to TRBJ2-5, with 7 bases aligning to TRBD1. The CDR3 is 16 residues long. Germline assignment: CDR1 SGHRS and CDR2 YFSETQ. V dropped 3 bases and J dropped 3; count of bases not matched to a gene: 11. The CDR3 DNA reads TGCGCCAGCAGCTCCCCTATTAGGGGGACAGAAGAGACCCAGTACTTC. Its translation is CASSSPIRGTEETQYF.

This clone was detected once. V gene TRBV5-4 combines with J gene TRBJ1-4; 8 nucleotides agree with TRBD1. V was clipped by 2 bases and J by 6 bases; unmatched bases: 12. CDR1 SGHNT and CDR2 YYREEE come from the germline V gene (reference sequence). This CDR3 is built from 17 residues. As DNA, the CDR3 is TGTGCCAGCAGCTTAACCTACGGGGGACAGGTGTATGAAAAACTGTTTTTT. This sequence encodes CASSLTYGGQVYEKLFF.

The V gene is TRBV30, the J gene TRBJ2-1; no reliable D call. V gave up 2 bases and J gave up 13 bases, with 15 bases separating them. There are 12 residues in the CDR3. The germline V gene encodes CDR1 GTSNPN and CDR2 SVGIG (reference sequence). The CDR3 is CAWSLPRLHQFF. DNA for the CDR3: TGTGCCTGGAGTCTCCCGAGATTGCACCAGTTCTTC.

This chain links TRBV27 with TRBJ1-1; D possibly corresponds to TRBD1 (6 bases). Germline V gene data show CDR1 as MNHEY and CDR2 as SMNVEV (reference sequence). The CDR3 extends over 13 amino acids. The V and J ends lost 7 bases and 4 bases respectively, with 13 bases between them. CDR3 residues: CASINRALTEAFF. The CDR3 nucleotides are TGTGCCAGCATAAACAGGGCTCTCACTGAAGCTTTCTTT.

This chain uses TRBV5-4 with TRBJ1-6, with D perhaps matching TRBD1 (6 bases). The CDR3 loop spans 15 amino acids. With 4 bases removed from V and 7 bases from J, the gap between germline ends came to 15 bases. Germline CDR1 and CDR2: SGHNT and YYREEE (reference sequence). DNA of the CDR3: TGTGCCAGCAGCCTTGGTGGCCAGGGGAATTCACCCCTCCACTTT. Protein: CASSLGGQGNSPLHF.

The CDR3 reads CASSELCVTEAFF. In DNA, the CDR3 is TGTGCCAGCAGTGAATTATGTGTGACTGAAGCTTTCTTT. The rearrangement links TRBV2 to TRBJ1-1; D uncertain. The V gene's germline CDR1 is SNHLY and CDR2 FYNNEI. V lost 2 bases and J 5 bases, leaving 9 bases between the germline ends. CDR3 length: 13 amino acids.

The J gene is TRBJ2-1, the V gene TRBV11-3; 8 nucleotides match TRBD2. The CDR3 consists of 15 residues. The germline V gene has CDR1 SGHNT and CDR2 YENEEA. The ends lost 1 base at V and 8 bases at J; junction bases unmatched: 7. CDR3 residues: CASSLAPGGVDEQFF. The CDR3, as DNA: TGTGCCAGCAGCTTAGCCCCGGGGGGGGTCGATGAGCAGTTCTTC.

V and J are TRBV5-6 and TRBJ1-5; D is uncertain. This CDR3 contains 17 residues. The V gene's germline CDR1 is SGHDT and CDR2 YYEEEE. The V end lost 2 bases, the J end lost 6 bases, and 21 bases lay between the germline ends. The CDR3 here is CASSFRGFGDEPQPQHF. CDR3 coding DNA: TGTGCCAGCAGCTTTAGAGGTTTTGGTGACGAACCTCAGCCCCAGCATTTT.

This CDR3 is CASSLGPRLAGFGETQYF. The CDR3 region has the DNA TGTGCCAGCAGCTTGGGCCCTCGGCTAGCGGGATTCGGTGAGACCCAGTACTTC. This chain links TRBV5-6 with TRBJ2-5; 9 bases line up with TRBD2. With V trimmed by 0 bases and J by 5 bases, 14 bases remained unmatched. The length of the CDR3 is 18 residues. The V gene's germline CDR1 is SGHDT and CDR2 YYEEEE.

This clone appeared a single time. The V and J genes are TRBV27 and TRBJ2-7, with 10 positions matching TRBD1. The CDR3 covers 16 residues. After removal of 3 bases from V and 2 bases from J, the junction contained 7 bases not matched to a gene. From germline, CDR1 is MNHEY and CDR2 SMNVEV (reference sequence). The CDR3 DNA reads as TGTGCCAGCAGTTTCCCCCGGACAGGGGGTACCTACGAGCAGTACTTC. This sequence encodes CASSFPRTGGTYEQYF.

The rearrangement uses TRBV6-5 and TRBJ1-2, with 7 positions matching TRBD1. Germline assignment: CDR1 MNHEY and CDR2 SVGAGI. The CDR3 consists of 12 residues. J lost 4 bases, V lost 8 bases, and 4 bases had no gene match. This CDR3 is CASWDSSYGYTF. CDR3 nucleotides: TGTGCCAGCTGGGACAGCTCCTATGGCTACACCTTC.

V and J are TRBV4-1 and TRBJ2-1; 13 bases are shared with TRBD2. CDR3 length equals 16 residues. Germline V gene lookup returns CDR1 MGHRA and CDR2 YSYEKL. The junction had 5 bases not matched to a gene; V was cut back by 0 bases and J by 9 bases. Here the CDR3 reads CASSQELAGGPAEQFF. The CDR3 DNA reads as TGCGCCAGCAGCCAAGAACTAGCGGGGGGGCCGGCTGAGCAGTTCTTC.

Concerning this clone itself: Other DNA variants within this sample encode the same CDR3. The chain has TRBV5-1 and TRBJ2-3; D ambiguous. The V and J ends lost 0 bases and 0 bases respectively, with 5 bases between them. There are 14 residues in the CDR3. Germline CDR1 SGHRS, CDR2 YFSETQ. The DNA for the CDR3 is TGCGCCAGCAGCTTGGGACTGAGCACAGATACGCAGTATTTT. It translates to CASSLGLSTDTQYF.

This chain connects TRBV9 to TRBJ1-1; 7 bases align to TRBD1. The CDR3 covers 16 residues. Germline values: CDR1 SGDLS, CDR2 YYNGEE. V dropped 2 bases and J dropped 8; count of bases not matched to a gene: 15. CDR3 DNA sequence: TGTGCCAGCAGCGTCCGGGACAGCTTTACCCCCACCGAAGCTTTCTTT. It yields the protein CASSVRDSFTPTEAFF.

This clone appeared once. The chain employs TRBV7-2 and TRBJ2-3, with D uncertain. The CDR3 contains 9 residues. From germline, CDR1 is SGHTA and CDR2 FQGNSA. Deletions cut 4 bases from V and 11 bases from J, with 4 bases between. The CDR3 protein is CASSSGQYF. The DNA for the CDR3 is TGTGCCAGCAGCTCGGGGCAGTATTTT.

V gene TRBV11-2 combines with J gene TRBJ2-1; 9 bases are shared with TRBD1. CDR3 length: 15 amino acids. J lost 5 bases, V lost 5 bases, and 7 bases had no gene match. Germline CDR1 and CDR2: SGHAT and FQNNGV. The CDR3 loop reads CASSLGTGSDNEQFF. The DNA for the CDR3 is TGTGCCAGCAGCCTCGGGACAGGGAGCGACAATGAGCAGTTCTTC.

The CDR3 coding sequence is TGTGCCAGCAGTAATCTAGCGGGCTTTCTACAGGAGCAGTACTTC. It is translated as CASSNLAGFLQEQYF. The chain joins TRBV2 to TRBJ2-7, with TRBD2 matching 8 bases. CDR1 is SNHLY and CDR2 is FYNNEI in the germline V gene. This CDR3 is built from 15 residues. V gave up 5 bases and J gave up 7 bases; unmatched junction bases: 13.

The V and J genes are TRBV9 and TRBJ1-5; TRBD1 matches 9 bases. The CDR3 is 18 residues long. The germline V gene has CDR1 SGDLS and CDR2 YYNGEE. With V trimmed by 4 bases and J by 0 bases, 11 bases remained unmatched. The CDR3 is CASSLGATGGYSNQPQHF. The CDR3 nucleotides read TGTGCCAGCAGCCTCGGGGCCACAGGGGGCTATAGCAATCAGCCCCAGCATTTT.